The rows below give T cell receptor beta chains drawn from one sample of a study of early T cells in non-severe SARS-CoV-2 infection. TCRdb itself ran the 5' RACE reads through MiXCR, one entry per CDR3 protein. The table has around 67,000 distinct CDR3 sequences, roughly 10% seen once. The input for sequencing was whole blood, taken at baseline. The receptors come from an adult who was a healthcare worker with PCR-confirmed SARS-CoV-2 infection or an uninfected control (not recorded which). Both conserved end residues are part of each CDR3.

j_call v_call cdr3_aa
TRBJ2-7 TRBV2 CASRRLASILEQYF
TRBJ2-1 TRBV6-4 CASSSGPLNPYNEQFF
TRBJ2-5 TRBV5-1 CASSLSGGAGQETQYF
TRBJ2-5 TRBV2 CASSKQGSETQYF
TRBJ1-1 TRBV23-1 CASSHHRGNTEAFF
TRBJ1-2 TRBV29-1 CSVEPSTRGDGYTF
TRBJ2-3 TRBV24-1 CATSDRREGANTQYF
TRBJ2-5 TRBV5-1 CASSLETGGETQYF
TRBJ2-7 TRBV28 CASSALLAHSYEQYF
TRBJ1-2 TRBV11-2 CASSPGYYGYTF
TRBJ1-6 TRBV11-2 CASSLDRPPSPLHF
TRBJ1-2 TRBV4-2 CASSQFGTGNGYTF
TRBJ2-7 TRBV9 CASSVTEGTDYEQYF
TRBJ2-7 TRBV9 CASSPRRDTAYEQYF
TRBJ2-7 TRBV5-1 CASSPTSGGAVYEQYF
TRBJ2-2 TRBV10-3 CAISGPPTGAVGELFF
TRBJ1-1 TRBV7-6 CASSTLNRESNTEAFF
TRBJ2-1 TRBV6-2/TRBV6-3 CASSGQSSYNEQFF
TRBJ1-1 TRBV2 CASSDDVNTEAFF
TRBJ2-7 TRBV7-6 CASSRRPRAAFSYEQYF
TRBJ2-1 TRBV6-2/TRBV6-3 CASRVDRSYNEQFF
TRBJ2-2 TRBV12-5 CASGLPKSGTPGELFF
TRBJ1-6 TRBV12-3/TRBV12-4 CASSLGAGYNSPLHF
TRBJ2-3 TRBV2 CASSEALGIEADTQYF
TRBJ1-1 TRBV29-1 CSVATTEAFF
TRBJ2-3 TRBV12-3/TRBV12-4 CASSLGGGGTDTQYF
TRBJ1-5 TRBV24-1 CATSEGTDISNQPQHF
TRBJ2-5 TRBV29-1 CSVSKNSQETQYF
TRBJ1-1 TRBV4-1 CASSQPIIKDTEAFF
TRBJ2-3 TRBV6-5 CASSTGSADTQYF
TRBJ2-7 TRBV5-6 CASSRGQKNSYEQYF
TRBJ2-4 TRBV18 CASSPGGGTKNIQYF
TRBJ2-6 TRBV6-5 CASSYLPSGANVLTF
TRBJ2-6 TRBV5-1 CASSLAAGGSSSGANVLTF
TRBJ2-3 TRBV20-1 CSASEPGLAVRADTQYF
TRBJ1-1 TRBV20-1 CSVLNHGANTEAFF
TRBJ1-2 TRBV12-3/TRBV12-4 CASSPQGYGYTF
TRBJ2-2 TRBV15 CATSRDFLGTGELFF
TRBJ2-7 TRBV20-1 CSARTGIEQYF
TRBJ2-5 TRBV30 CAWSKGGVETQYF
TRBJ1-2 TRBV19 CASTRTGGRSYGYTF
TRBJ2-7 TRBV24-1 CATSELGVPSSYEQYF